The T cell receptor beta chain described here comes from a study of CD8 T cells in ankylosing spondylitis. With respect to this clonotype: Its antigen is unidentified.

Study results and limitations: Reportedly, disease-linked clones are significantly enriched in ankylosing spondylitis patients' matched synovial fluid. Existing reports had already noted some motif variants in reactive arthritis synovial fluid and blood. A TCR beta motif of eight highly homologous variants appeared characteristic of ankylosing spondylitis blood.

Scientists made TCR beta libraries using quantitative 5'-RACE with molecular barcodes. TCRdb redid the calling of the 5' RACE reads with MiXCR, one entry per CDR3 protein. The sample contains about 700,000 distinct CDR3 sequences, around a fifth of which appear only once. Looked up from germline, CDR1 is SGHRS and CDR2 is YFSETQ. CDR3 length equals 14 residues. V dropped 0 bases and J dropped 3 bases, with 9 bases sitting between them. Sequences were obtained from blood, either unsorted or a sorted T cell fraction (not recorded which). The sequence was obtained from a male donor with ankylosing spondylitis. V is TRBV5-1 and J is TRBJ1-2, with D possibly matching TRBD1 (6 bases). For the CDR3, the DNA is TGCGCCAGCAGCTTGGAGGGGGTGTACTATGGCTACACCTTC. This gives the protein CASSLEGVYYGYTF.